This TCR beta chain appears in the sequencing data of a study of blood T cell repertoires in COVID-19. Study-wide context: Sources were T cells, B-cell-depleted T cells, or PBMCs; the material itself was cDNA or gDNA.

How the authors handled the data: Counts of nucleated cells, estimated from reference gene primer amplification, were obtained. The protocol was immunoSEQ multiplex PCR, while the TCRdb copy is restricted to in-frame clones and leaves out a portion. V, J and clone size are taken as reported in that table, and D and trimming were inferred from the DNA itself. The repertoire holds over 45,000 clones, roughly 87% seen once, with 4% to 6% in the top ten. The CDR3 contains 16 residues. The V call is TRBV1, the J call TRBJ1-2; TRBD1, as called in the table, went unchecked against the DNA. TRBV1 is a pseudogene segment. This receptor was taken from an elderly man in a cohort sampled during active COVID-19. The sequenced sample was peripheral blood. The CDR3 nucleotides read TGCACCAGCAGCCAACGCCAGGGGGCTTGGGTGTATGGCTACACCTTC. This codes for CTSSQRQGAWVYGYTF.